These T cell receptor beta chains were read from a single sample in a study of CD8+CD57+ T cells in acquired aplastic anemia. TCRdb reprocessed the reads with MiXCR, giving one entry per CDR3 protein. The sample lists fewer than 150,000 distinct CDR3 sequences, around 48% occurring once. The sequencing sample was made of sorted CD4+, CD8+, or CD8+CD57+ T cells (not recorded which) from PBMCs. All receptors derive from a human donor in good health, serving as a control. Both conserved end residues are part of each CDR3. A D gene is named only where the DNA matches it firmly. Some rows mark clone size as missing; the rest say once, few, many or name a class of expanded clone.

TRBD1,TRBJ1-1,NA,TRBV19,CASTIRDRLNTEAFF,TGTGCCAGTACCATCCGGGACAGGCTGAACACTGAAGCTTTCTTT
NA,TRBJ1-6,NA,TRBV7-6,CASSLGAGNNSPLHF,TGTGCCAGCAGCTTAGGGGCAGGGAATAATTCACCCCTCCACTTT
NA,TRBJ1-5,many,TRBV7-6,CASSSAGQPQHF,TGTGCCAGCAGCAGCGCTGGTCAGCCCCAGCATTTT
NA,TRBJ1-5,NA,TRBV10-3,CASRGWRGPQHF,TGTGCCAGCAGAGGGTGGCGGGGGCCCCAGCATTTT
TRBD1,TRBJ1-1,few,TRBV6-2/TRBV6-3,CASSTPTTGARFRAFF,TGTGCCAGCAGTACACCGACCACAGGGGCTCGTTTCAGAGCTTTCTTT
NA,TRBJ1-1,NA,TRBV7-8,CASSLTVNAEAFF,TGTGCCAGCAGCCTGACAGTGAACGCTGAAGCTTTCTTT
NA,TRBJ2-1,many,TRBV13,CASSFRGASSYNEQFF,TGTGCCAGCAGCTTTCGGGGGGCGTCGTCCTACAATGAGCAGTTCTTC
NA,TRBJ1-5,NA,TRBV4-2,CASSQEQGTSRSNQPQHF,TGTGCCAGCAGCCAAGAACAAGGGACATCCAGGAGCAATCAGCCCCAGCATTTT
NA,TRBJ1-5,NA,TRBV19,CASSMGQDQPQHF,TGTGCCAGTAGTATGGGGCAGGATCAGCCCCAGCATTTT
NA,TRBJ1-1,NA,TRBV11-2,CASSSTQGRNTEAFF,TGTGCCAGCAGCTCAACTCAGGGCAGGAACACTGAAGCTTTCTTT
NA,TRBJ1-6,NA,TRBV20-1,CSARVREGNSPLHF,TGCAGTGCTAGAGTGAGGGAAGGTAATTCACCCCTCCACTTT
NA,TRBJ1-2,many,TRBV19,CASRGDVSNYGYTF,TGTGCCAGTAGGGGGGACGTCTCTAACTATGGCTACACCTTC
TRBD2,TRBJ2-5,NA,TRBV10-2,CASSEQGTTQETQYF,TGCGCCAGCAGTGAGCAAGGGACTACCCAAGAGACCCAGTACTTC
NA,TRBJ1-1,NA,TRBV7-9,CASSLRGTEAFF,TGTGCCAGCAGCTTAAGGGGGACTGAAGCTTTCTTT
TRBD2,TRBJ2-7,few,TRBV10-2,CASSQGLANEQYF,TGCGCCAGCAGTCAGGGACTAGCTAACGAGCAGTACTTC
NA,TRBJ2-5,few,TRBV5-5,CASSPPDTGSWEETQYF,TGTGCCAGCAGCCCCCCAGATACAGGGAGTTGGGAAGAGACCCAGTACTTC
NA,TRBJ2-1,once,TRBV11-2,CASSLVWTTKGNEQFF,TGTGCCAGCAGCTTAGTGTGGACTACCAAGGGGAATGAGCAGTTCTTC
NA,TRBJ1-5,many,TRBV4-3,CASSQDRGRNQPQHF,TGCGCCAGCAGCCAAGATCGAGGCCGGAATCAGCCCCAGCATTTT
NA,TRBJ1-2,few,TRBV25-1,CASSGELQGSRYGYTF,TGTGCCAGCAGTGGAGAGCTCCAGGGGAGTCGGTATGGCTACACCTTC
TRBD1,TRBJ2-1,NA,TRBV18,CASSPPVTGQGYNEQFF,TGTGCCAGCTCACCACCCGTAACGGGACAGGGGTACAATGAGCAGTTCTTC
TRBD2,TRBJ2-3,many,TRBV4-2,CASSLRGTSGSTDTQYF,TGTGCCAGCAGCCTAAGAGGGACTAGCGGAAGCACAGATACGCAGTATTTT
TRBD1,TRBJ2-7,many,TRBV6-5,CASSYSIQGGKGNEQYF,TGTGCCAGCAGTTACTCGATTCAAGGGGGCAAAGGGAACGAGCAGTACTTC
NA,TRBJ1-2,NA,TRBV5-1,CASSPPGGGKGYTF,TGCGCCAGCAGCCCCCCCGGAGGAGGGAAGGGCTACACCTTC
NA,TRBJ1-1,many,TRBV5-5,CASSSDAFGTEAFF,TGTGCCAGCAGCTCGGACGCTTTCGGAACTGAAGCTTTCTTT
TRBD1,TRBJ1-2,many,TRBV13,CASSLGDRGHVGYTF,TGTGCCAGCAGCTTAGGGGACAGGGGGCACGTTGGCTACACCTTC
NA,TRBJ1-1,NA,TRBV20-1,CSAITTNTEAFF,TGCAGTGCTATCACAACGAACACTGAAGCTTTCTTT
NA,TRBJ1-6,NA,TRBV19,CASSTLRTDNSPLHF,TGTGCCAGTAGTACCCTCCGGACAGATAATTCACCCCTCCACTTT
NA,TRBJ2-5,NA,TRBV29-1,CSVVTGGYSHSGETQYF,TGCAGCGTCGTTACAGGAGGTTACAGTCATTCAGGGGAGACCCAGTACTTC
NA,TRBJ2-2,many,TRBV20-1,CSAQGWQGNTGELFF,TGCAGTGCTCAGGGATGGCAAGGGAACACCGGGGAGCTGTTTTTT
NA,TRBJ2-5,many,TRBV7-9,CATGSETQYF,TGTGCCACCGGGTCAGAGACCCAGTACTTC
NA,TRBJ2-7,NA,TRBV29-1,CSVGQSSGEQYF,TGCAGCGTTGGCCAGAGTTCCGGGGAGCAGTACTTC
NA,TRBJ2-3,NA,TRBV24-1,CATSDARDTQYF,TGTGCCACTAGTGACGCAAGGGATACGCAGTATTTT
NA,TRBJ2-1,few,TRBV19,CASSMGTTYNEQFF,TGTGCCAGTAGTATGGGGACCACCTACAATGAGCAGTTCTTC
NA,TRBJ2-2,NA,TRBV19,CATGDPGGPNTGELFF,TGTGCCACAGGGGATCCGGGGGGTCCGAACACCGGGGAGCTGTTTTTT
TRBD1,TRBJ1-3,NA,TRBV10-3,CAIEGTVPRDGNTIYF,TGTGCCATCGAAGGGACAGTGCCTCGTGATGGAAACACCATATATTTT
NA,TRBJ2-5,many,TRBV7-2,CASSLGYGGLETQYF,TGTGCCAGCAGCTTAGGTTACGGCGGGTTAGAGACCCAGTACTTC
NA,TRBJ1-6,NA,TRBV15,CATSPKRHYALHF,TGTGCCACCAGCCCGAAGCGGCACTACGCCCTCCACTTT
NA,TRBJ1-2,NA,TRBV7-2,CASSYEGGYTF,TGTGCCAGCAGTTATGAGGGTGGCTACACCTTC
NA,TRBJ2-7,many,TRBV29-1,CSVESKGITSYEQYF,TGCAGCGTTGAAAGTAAGGGGATCACATCCTACGAGCAGTACTTC
TRBD1,TRBJ2-7,many,TRBV20-1,CSAIDRGLFYEQYF,TGCAGTGCTATAGACAGGGGCCTATTCTACGAGCAGTACTTC
TRBD1,TRBJ1-5,NA,TRBV12-3/TRBV12-4,CASSLAGQQNQPQHF,TGTGCCAGCAGTTTAGCGGGACAGCAAAATCAGCCCCAGCATTTT
TRBD2,TRBJ2-1,once,TRBV9,CASSVWTSGEGEQFF,TGTGCCAGCAGCGTGTGGACTAGCGGGGAGGGAGAGCAGTTCTTC